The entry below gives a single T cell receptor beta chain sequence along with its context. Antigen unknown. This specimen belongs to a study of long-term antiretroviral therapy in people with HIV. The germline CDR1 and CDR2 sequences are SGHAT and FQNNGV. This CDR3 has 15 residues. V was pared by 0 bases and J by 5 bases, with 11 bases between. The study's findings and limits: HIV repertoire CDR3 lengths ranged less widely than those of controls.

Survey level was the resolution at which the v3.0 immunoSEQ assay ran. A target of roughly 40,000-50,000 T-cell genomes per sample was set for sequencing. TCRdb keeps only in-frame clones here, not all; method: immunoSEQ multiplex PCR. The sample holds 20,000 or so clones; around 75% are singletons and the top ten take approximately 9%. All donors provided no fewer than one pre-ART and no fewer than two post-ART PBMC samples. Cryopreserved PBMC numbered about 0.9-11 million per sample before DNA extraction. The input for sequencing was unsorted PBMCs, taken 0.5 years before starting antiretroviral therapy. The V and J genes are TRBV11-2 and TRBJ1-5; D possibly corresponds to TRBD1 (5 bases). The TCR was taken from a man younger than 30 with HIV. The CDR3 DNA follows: TGTGCCAGCAGCTTAGACTTGGGGACCCATCAGCCCCAGCATTTT. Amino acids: CASSLDLGTHQPQHF. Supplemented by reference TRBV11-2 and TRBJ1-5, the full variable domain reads EAGVAQSPRYKIIEKRQSVAFWCNPISGHATLYWYQQILGQGPKLLIQFQNNGVVDDSQLPKDRFSAERLKGVDSTLKIQPAKLEDSAVYLCASSLDLGTHQPQHFGDGTRLSIL.